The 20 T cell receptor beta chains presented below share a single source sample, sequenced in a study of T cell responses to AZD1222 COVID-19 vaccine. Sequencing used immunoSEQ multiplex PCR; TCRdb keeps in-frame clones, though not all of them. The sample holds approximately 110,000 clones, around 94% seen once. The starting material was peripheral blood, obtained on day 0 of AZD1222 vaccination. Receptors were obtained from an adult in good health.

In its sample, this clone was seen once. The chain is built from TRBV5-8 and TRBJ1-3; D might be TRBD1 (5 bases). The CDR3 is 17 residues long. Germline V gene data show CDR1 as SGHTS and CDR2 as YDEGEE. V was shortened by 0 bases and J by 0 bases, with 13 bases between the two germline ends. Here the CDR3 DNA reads TGTGCCAGCAGCTTGGTGGGACGGATGAGCTCTGGAAACACCATATATTTT. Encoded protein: CASSLVGRMSSGNTIYF.

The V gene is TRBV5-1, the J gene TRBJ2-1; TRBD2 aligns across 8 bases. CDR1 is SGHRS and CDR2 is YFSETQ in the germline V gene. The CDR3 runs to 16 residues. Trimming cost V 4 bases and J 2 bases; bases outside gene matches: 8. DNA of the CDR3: TGCGCCAGCAGCCCACTTGTAGCGGGGACCTACAATGAGCAGTTCTTC. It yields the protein CASSPLVAGTYNEQFF.

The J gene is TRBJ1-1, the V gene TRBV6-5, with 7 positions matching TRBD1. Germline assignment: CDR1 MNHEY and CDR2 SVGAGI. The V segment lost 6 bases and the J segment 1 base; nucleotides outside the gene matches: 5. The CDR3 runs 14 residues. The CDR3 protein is CASRLRDRNTEAFF. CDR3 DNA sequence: TGTGCCAGCAGACTCCGGGACAGGAACACTGAAGCTTTCTTT.

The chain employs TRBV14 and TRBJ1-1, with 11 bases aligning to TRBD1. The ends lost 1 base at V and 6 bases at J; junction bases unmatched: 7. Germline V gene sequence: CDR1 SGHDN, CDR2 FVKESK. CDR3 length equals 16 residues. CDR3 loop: CASSQGRGQGEAEAFF. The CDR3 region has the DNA TGTGCCAGCAGCCAAGGTAGGGGACAGGGGGAAGCTGAAGCTTTCTTT.

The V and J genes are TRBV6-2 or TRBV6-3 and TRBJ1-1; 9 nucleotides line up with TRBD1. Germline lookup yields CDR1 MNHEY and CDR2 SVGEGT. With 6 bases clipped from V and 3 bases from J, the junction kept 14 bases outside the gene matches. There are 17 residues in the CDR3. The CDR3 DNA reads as TGTGCCAGCAGGCCTGTAAGGTCTACAGGGGGCCACACTGAAGCTTTCTTT. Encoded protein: CASRPVRSTGGHTEAFF.

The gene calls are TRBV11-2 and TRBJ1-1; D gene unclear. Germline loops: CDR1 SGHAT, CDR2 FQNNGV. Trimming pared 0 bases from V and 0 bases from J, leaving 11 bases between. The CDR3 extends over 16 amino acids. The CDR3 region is CASSLDYGLVNTEAFF. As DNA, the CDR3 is TGTGCCAGCAGCTTAGATTACGGACTTGTGAACACTGAAGCTTTCTTT.

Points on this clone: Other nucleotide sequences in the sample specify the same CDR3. CDR3 DNA sequence: TGTGCCAGCAGTTTAAGGGGAGGGACTGAAGCTTTCTTT. Protein: CASSLRGGTEAFF. The chain has TRBV27 and TRBJ1-1; a weak D match, TRBD1 (5 bases). The germline CDR1 and CDR2 sequences are MNHEY and SMNVEV (reference sequence). Trimming removed 2 bases at V and 5 bases at J, with 9 bases between. This CDR3 contains 13 residues.

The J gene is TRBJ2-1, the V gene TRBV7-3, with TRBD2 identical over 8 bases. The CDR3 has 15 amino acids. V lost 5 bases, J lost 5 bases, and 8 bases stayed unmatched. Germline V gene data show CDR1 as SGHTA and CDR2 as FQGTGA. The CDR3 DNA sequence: TGTGCCAGCAGCCCGAGCGGGAGACAAAACAATGAGCAGTTCTTC. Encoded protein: CASSPSGRQNNEQFF.

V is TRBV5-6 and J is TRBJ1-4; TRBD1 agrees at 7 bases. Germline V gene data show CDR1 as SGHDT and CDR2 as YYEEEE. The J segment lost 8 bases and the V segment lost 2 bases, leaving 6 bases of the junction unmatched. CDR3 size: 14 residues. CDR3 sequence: CASSFYRGYEKLFF. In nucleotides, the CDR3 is TGTGCCAGCAGCTTCTACAGGGGATACGAAAAACTGTTTTTT. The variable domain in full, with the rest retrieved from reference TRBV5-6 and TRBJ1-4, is DAGVTQSPTHLIKTRGQQVTLRCSPKSGHDTVSWYQQALGQGPQFIFQYYEEEERQRGNFPDRFSGHQFPNYSSELNVNALLLGDSALYLCASSFYRGYEKLFFGSGTQLSVL.

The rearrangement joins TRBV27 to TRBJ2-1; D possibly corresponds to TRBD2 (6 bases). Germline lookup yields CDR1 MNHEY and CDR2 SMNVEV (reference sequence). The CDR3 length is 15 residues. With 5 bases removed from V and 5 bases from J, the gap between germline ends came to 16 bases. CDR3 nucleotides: TGTGCCAGCAGTCCCCCGGGGCTAGCGCACAATGAGCAGTTCTTC. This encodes CASSPPGLAHNEQFF.

CDR3 region: CASSYSRQGYEQYF. In DNA form, the CDR3 reads TGTGCCAGCAGTTACTCGAGACAGGGCTACGAGCAGTACTTC. J is TRBJ2-7 and V is TRBV6-5; 7 bases align to TRBD1. V gave up 0 bases and J gave up 3 bases; unmatched junction bases: 2. The CDR3 totals 14 residues. The germline gives CDR1 MNHEY, CDR2 SVGAGI.

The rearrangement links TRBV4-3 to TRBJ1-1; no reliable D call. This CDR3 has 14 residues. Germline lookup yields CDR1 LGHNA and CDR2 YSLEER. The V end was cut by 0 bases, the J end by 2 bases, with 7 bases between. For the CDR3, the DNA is TGCGCCAGCAGCCAAGACTACGGAAACACTGAAGCTTTCTTT. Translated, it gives CASSQDYGNTEAFF.

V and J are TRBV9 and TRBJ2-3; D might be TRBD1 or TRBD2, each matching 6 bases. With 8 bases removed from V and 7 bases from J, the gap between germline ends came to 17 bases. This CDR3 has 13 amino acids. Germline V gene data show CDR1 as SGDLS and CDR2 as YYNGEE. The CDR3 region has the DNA TGTGCCAGTGGGGGGCGCGAAGGGTATACGCAGTATTTT. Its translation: CASGGREGYTQYF.

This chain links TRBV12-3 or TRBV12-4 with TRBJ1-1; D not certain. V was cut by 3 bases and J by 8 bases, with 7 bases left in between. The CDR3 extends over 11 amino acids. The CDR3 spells CASSFGGEAFF. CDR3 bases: TGTGCCAGCAGTTTTGGAGGGGAAGCTTTCTTT.

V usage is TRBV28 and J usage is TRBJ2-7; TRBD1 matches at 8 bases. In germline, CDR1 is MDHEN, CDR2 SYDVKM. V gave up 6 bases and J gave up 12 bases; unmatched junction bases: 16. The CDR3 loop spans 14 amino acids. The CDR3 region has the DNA TGTGCCAGCAGACCCCACAGGGGGACCGCGTTTGTGTACTTC. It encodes CASRPHRGTAFVYF. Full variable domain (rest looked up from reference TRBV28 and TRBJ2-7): DVKVTQSSRYLVKRTGEKVFLECVQDMDHENMFWYRQDPGLGLRLIYFSYDVKMKEKGDIPEGYSVSREKKERFSLILESASTNQTSMYLCASRPHRGTAFVYFGPGTRLTVT.

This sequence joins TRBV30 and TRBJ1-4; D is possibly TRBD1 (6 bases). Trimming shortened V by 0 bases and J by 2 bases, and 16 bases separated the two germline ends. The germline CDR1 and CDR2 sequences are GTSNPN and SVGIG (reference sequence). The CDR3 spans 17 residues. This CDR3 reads CAWSVQGQGRTNEKLFF. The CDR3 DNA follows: TGTGCCTGGAGTGTGCAGGGTCAGGGGAGGACTAATGAAAAACTGTTTTTT.

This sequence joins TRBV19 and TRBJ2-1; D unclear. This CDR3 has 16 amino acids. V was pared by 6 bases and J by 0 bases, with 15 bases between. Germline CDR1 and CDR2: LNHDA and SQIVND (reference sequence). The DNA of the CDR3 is TGTGCCAGTAGGCCCCGGGTCCAGAGCTCCTACAATGAGCAGTTCTTC. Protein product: CASRPRVQSSYNEQFF.

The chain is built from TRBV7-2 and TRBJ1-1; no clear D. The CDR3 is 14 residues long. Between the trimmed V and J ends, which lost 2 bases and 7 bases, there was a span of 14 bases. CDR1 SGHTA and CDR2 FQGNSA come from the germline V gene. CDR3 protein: CASSLFGPVSEAFF. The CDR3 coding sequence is TGTGCCAGCAGCTTATTCGGGCCAGTGAGTGAAGCTTTCTTT.

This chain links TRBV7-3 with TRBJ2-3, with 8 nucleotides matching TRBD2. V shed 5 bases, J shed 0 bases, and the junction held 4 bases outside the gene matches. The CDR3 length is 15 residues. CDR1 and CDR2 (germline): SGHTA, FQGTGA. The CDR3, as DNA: TGTGCCAGCAGCACCCCTAGCGGGAGCACAGATACGCAGTATTTT. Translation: CASSTPSGSTDTQYF.

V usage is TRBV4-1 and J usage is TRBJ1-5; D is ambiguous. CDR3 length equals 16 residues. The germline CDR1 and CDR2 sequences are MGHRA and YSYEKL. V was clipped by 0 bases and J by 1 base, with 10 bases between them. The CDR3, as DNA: TGCGCCAGCAGCCAAGATACGGGGAGGAGCAATCAGCCCCAGCATTTT. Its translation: CASSQDTGRSNQPQHF.